Listed below are T cell receptor beta chains from one sample, sequenced in a study of T cell repertoires in cytomegalovirus infection. TCRdb ran MiXCR on the reads and lists one entry per CDR3 protein. Here the sample spans approximately 470,000 distinct CDR3 sequences, about 39% being singletons. What these receptors recognize is not known. The starting material was cultured PBMCs, obtained from culture after CMV antigen stimulation. The receptors derive from a human donor in good health (CMV status not recorded). Some clones in this sample may be carry-over from other donors' samples. CDR3s include the opening cysteine and the closing phenylalanine or tryptophan. The D gene is left open where the match is weak. Only part of the rows carry a size: once, few, many, or a class if the clone is expanded.

-,TRBJ2-7,TRBV5-3,-,TGTGCCAGCAGCTTGGAGAGGCAAACCCCCTACGAGCAGTACTTC,CASSLERQTPYEQYF
-,TRBJ2-1,TRBV5-4,TRBD2,TGTGCCAGCAGCCGTCGGGATAGCGGGGGATTTAATGAGCAGTTCTTC,CASSRRDSGGFNEQFF
few,TRBJ2-7,TRBV7-8,-,TGTGCCAGCAGCTTAGAGGGGGACTTCTCCTACGAGCAGTACTTC,CASSLEGDFSYEQYF
-,TRBJ1-5,TRBV27,-,TGTGCCAGCAGTCTTACAGGGCTAGACGGCAATCAGCCCCAGCATTTT,CASSLTGLDGNQPQHF
-,TRBJ2-3,TRBV9,-,TGTGCCAGCAGCGTAGATGGTGCGCCAACTACTTCGGATACGCAGTATTTT,CASSVDGAPTTSDTQYF
few,TRBJ2-5,TRBV7-2,-,-,CASSSSAASETQYF
-,TRBJ2-7,TRBV5-5,TRBD2,TGTGCCAGCAGCTTGGTATGGCGGGAGGGCGGCTACGAGCAGTACTTC,CASSLVWREGGYEQYF
-,TRBJ2-7,TRBV7-2,TRBD1,TGTGCCAGCAGCTTCCCGACAGGGGGTCTCCGTTCCTACGAGCAGTACTTC,CASSFPTGGLRSYEQYF
-,TRBJ2-2,TRBV12-3/TRBV12-4,-,TGTGCCAGGGGGGAGCTGTTTTTT,CARGELFF
few,TRBJ2-1,TRBV7-2,-,TGTGCCAGCAGCTTAGTTCTTTGGACGTTGGATGAGCAGTTCTTC,CASSLVLWTLDEQFF
-,TRBJ1-2,TRBV6-5,-,TGTGCCAGCAGTTACTCCCCAGGGAAAAGCTACACCTTC,CASSYSPGKSYTF
-,TRBJ2-5,TRBV5-4,TRBD2,TGTGCCAGCAGCTCGGAACTAGCGGATATAGAGACCCAGTACTTC,CASSSELADIETQYF
few,TRBJ2-5,TRBV7-4,-,TGTGCCAGCAGCGAGCAACACGATGCGGTGACCCAGTACTTC,CASSEQHDAVTQYF
-,TRBJ2-5,TRBV7-9,-,TGTGCCAGCAGCTCCTACACCAGGGTGAACCAAGAGACCCAGTACTTC,CASSSYTRVNQETQYF
few,TRBJ2-5,TRBV12-3/TRBV12-4,TRBD2,TGTGCCAGCAGCTTGGGACTAGCGGGATCTCTGGAGACCCAGTACTTC,CASSLGLAGSLETQYF
many,TRBJ2-1,TRBV7-6,-,TGTGCCAGCAGCTTAGTTGTGGGAGCGGACAATGAGCAGTTCTTC,CASSLVVGADNEQFF
many,TRBJ2-5,TRBV6-1,-,TGTGCCAGCAGTCGGACAGCACAAGAGACCCAGTACTTC,CASSRTAQETQYF
few,TRBJ1-1,TRBV7-8,-,TGTGCCAGCAGCTTAGGGAGGCAGGGGTATTCCCTGAACACTGAAGCTTTCTTT,CASSLGRQGYSLNTEAFF
-,TRBJ2-4,TRBV7-2,-,TGTGCCAGCAGCCCTTCAGCGCACCCGTGGTACATTCAGTACTTC,CASSPSAHPWYIQYF
-,TRBJ2-3,TRBV19,TRBD2,TGTGCCACCCAAGCCATCTTCCCGACTAGCGAGAGCACAGATACGCAGTATTTT,CATQAIFPTSESTDTQYF
-,TRBJ1-5,TRBV20-1,-,TGCAGTGCCGAGGGCGGACTGGCCAATCAGCCCCAGCATTTT,CSAEGGLANQPQHF
once,TRBJ2-1,TRBV7-9,-,TGTGCCAGCAGCCTCTCTGTGAGTGAGCAGTTCTTC,CASSLSVSEQFF
few,TRBJ2-6,TRBV7-9,TRBD1,TGTGCCAGCAGCTTGAGCCGGACAGGACCCCTATGGGGGGCCAACGTCCTGACTTTC,CASSLSRTGPLWGANVLTF
-,TRBJ1-1,TRBV12-3/TRBV12-4,-,TGTGCCAGCACCCTCCGACTCGGAGAGAACACTGAAGCTTTCTTT,CASTLRLGENTEAFF
few,TRBJ1-5,TRBV7-2,-,TGTGCCAGCAGCTTACGTTGGACAGACCAGCCCCAGCATTTT,CASSLRWTDQPQHF
-,TRBJ2-2,TRBV7-6,TRBD2,TGTGCCAGCACCGCGGGAGCATTGAACACCGGGGAGCTGTTTTTT,CASTAGALNTGELFF
-,TRBJ1-2,TRBV7-6,-,TGTGCCAGCAGCTTATCGGGGGCAAACTATGGCTACACCTTC,CASSLSGANYGYTF
-,TRBJ2-1,TRBV7-2,-,TGTGCCAGCAGCTTGGTTGGATTTTTCAATGAGCAGTTCTTC,CASSLVGFFNEQFF
-,TRBJ1-1,TRBV10-3,-,TGTGCCATCAGGGGCAACAGGGACGGCACTGAAGCTTTCTTT,CAIRGNRDGTEAFF
few,TRBJ1-5,TRBV7-2,-,TGTGCCAGCAGCTTAGGACGGGCCAATCAGCCCCAGCATTTT,CASSLGRANQPQHF
many,TRBJ1-1,TRBV7-8,-,TGTGCCAGCAGCTTAGATGGGGCTATAGGTAGAACTGAAGCTTTCTTT,CASSLDGAIGRTEAFF
few,TRBJ1-3,TRBV7-2,TRBD1,TGTGCCAGCAGCACGACAGGGAGCTCTGGAAACACCATATATTTT,CASSTTGSSGNTIYF
few,TRBJ1-1,TRBV7-6,TRBD1,TGTGCCAGCAGCTCCGGACAGGCTTACACTGAAGCTTTCTTT,CASSSGQAYTEAFF
many,TRBJ2-5,TRBV7-2,-,TGTGCCAGCAGTGCAGAGAACCAAGAGACCCAGTACTTC,CASSAENQETQYF
-,TRBJ2-3,TRBV5-1,-,TGCGCCAGCAGGCCGAGCGCGGGGATCACAGATACGCAGTATTTT,CASRPSAGITDTQYF
-,TRBJ2-1,TRBV7-3,-,TGTGCCAGCAGCTTAGGACTGGGGACCCACAATGAGCAGTTCTTC,CASSLGLGTHNEQFF
-,TRBJ2-2,TRBV6-6,TRBD1,TGTGCCAGCAGTTACGGGACAGGGGGGCCCGGGGAGCTGTTTTTT,CASSYGTGGPGELFF
-,TRBJ1-6,TRBV19,-,TGTGCCAGTAGTATGGGGCCTTCACCCCTCCACTTT,CASSMGPSPLHF
-,TRBJ2-3,TRBV12-3/TRBV12-4,-,TGTGCCAGCAGCCATGGTGGAGATACGCAGTATTTT,CASSHGGDTQYF
few,TRBJ2-3,TRBV7-2,TRBD2,TGTGCCAGCAGCTTCTTAGCGGGGGCCCCAGATACGCAGTATTTT,CASSFLAGAPDTQYF
-,TRBJ1-5,TRBV20-1,-,TGCAGTGCTAGAGGTCTGTCCGATCAGCCCCAGCATTTT,CSARGLSDQPQHF
-,TRBJ2-1,TRBV11-2,-,TGTGCCAGCAGCTTAGATCGATGGGGCTTGTCTAATGAGCAGTTCTTC,CASSLDRWGLSNEQFF